A selection of T cell receptor beta chains follows, all from one sample in a study of blood T cells in healthy people across ages. TCRdb called the 5' RACE reads again in MiXCR, with one record for every CDR3 protein. The sample holds about 730,000 distinct CDR3 sequences, approximately 43% seen once. Sequencing input: blood. The origin of the receptors is a woman aged 60-70 years in good health. The CDR3 runs from the conserved cysteine through the conserved F or W. Fields, in order: D gene, J gene, clone size, V gene, CDR3 protein, CDR3 DNA. D genes are given only for firm matches. Clone size, where shown, is once, few, many, or a class for clones that have expanded.

d_call: .
j_call: TRBJ2-7
clone_size: few
v_call: TRBV11-2
cdr3_aa: CASSLERGTGYEQYF
cdr3_nt: TGTGCCAGCAGCTTAGAAAGGGGGACCGGCTACGAGCAGTACTTC

d_call: .
j_call: TRBJ1-1
clone_size: .
v_call: TRBV6-2/TRBV6-3
cdr3_aa: CASSYSNRNTEAFF
cdr3_nt: TGTGCCAGCAGTTACTCGAACAGAAACACTGAAGCTTTCTTT

d_call: .
j_call: TRBJ2-5
clone_size: .
v_call: TRBV20-1
cdr3_aa: CSAKGPLGGQLQGTQYF
cdr3_nt: TGCAGTGCAAAAGGTCCCCTGGGCGGGCAGCTCCAAGGGACCCAGTACTTC

d_call: TRBD1
j_call: TRBJ2-1
clone_size: few
v_call: TRBV5-1
cdr3_aa: CASSHGQVGDEQFF
cdr3_nt: TGCGCCAGCAGCCATGGACAGGTCGGAGATGAGCAGTTCTTC

d_call: TRBD1
j_call: TRBJ2-3
clone_size: .
v_call: TRBV20-1
cdr3_aa: CSASDRGATDTQYF
cdr3_nt: TGCAGTGCTAGCGACAGGGGGGCCACAGATACGCAGTATTTT

d_call: .
j_call: TRBJ1-1
clone_size: .
v_call: TRBV25-1
cdr3_aa: CASSEYGQMNTEAFF
cdr3_nt: TGTGCCAGCAGTGAATATGGGCAAATGAACACTGAAGCTTTCTTT

d_call: .
j_call: TRBJ1-3
clone_size: .
v_call: TRBV3-1
cdr3_aa: CASSQQGASPTGDTIYF
cdr3_nt: TGTGCCAGCAGCCAGCAAGGGGCGAGCCCAACGGGGGACACCATATATTTT

d_call: .
j_call: TRBJ1-6
clone_size: .
v_call: TRBV10-3
cdr3_aa: CAIRTTDSSSPLHF
cdr3_nt: TGTGCCATCAGGACGACAGACTCCAGCTCCCCCCTCCACTTT

d_call: TRBD2
j_call: TRBJ2-5
clone_size: .
v_call: TRBV20-1
cdr3_aa: CSATLTSGGAGEQYF
cdr3_nt: TGCAGTGCTACCCTGACTAGCGGGGGGGCCGGTGAGCAGTACTTC

d_call: .
j_call: TRBJ1-5
clone_size: .
v_call: TRBV15
cdr3_aa: CATSSERVPQPQHF
cdr3_nt: TGTGCCACCAGCAGCGAAAGGGTCCCTCAGCCCCAGCATTTT

d_call: TRBD1
j_call: TRBJ2-7
clone_size: .
v_call: TRBV7-2
cdr3_aa: CASKDRGGNEQYF
cdr3_nt: TGTGCCAGCAAGGACAGGGGTGGAAATGAGCAGTACTTC

d_call: .
j_call: TRBJ2-7
clone_size: .
v_call: TRBV3-1
cdr3_aa: CASSPADGNSYEQYF
cdr3_nt: TGTGCCAGCAGCCCGGCGGACGGCAACTCCTACGAGCAGTACTTC

d_call: TRBD2
j_call: TRBJ2-7
clone_size: many
v_call: TRBV27
cdr3_aa: CASSAPDSGMGHEQYF
cdr3_nt: TGTGCCAGCAGTGCCCCTGATAGCGGGATGGGCCACGAGCAGTACTTC

d_call: TRBD1
j_call: TRBJ2-1
clone_size: many
v_call: TRBV27
cdr3_aa: CASSLRQGADEQFF
cdr3_nt: TGTGCCAGCAGTTTACGACAGGGGGCTGATGAGCAGTTCTTC

d_call: .
j_call: TRBJ2-7
clone_size: .
v_call: TRBV12-5
cdr3_aa: CASGFPDSSYEQYF
cdr3_nt: TGTGCTAGTGGTTTTCCGGACAGCTCCTACGAGCAGTACTTC

d_call: .
j_call: TRBJ2-5
clone_size: .
v_call: TRBV7-8
cdr3_aa: CASSFGDLDEQYF
cdr3_nt: TGTGCCAGCAGCTTTGGGGATCTCGATGAGCAGTACTTC

d_call: .
j_call: TRBJ2-2
clone_size: .
v_call: TRBV24-1
cdr3_aa: CATTNGIAGELFF
cdr3_nt: TGTGCCACCACCAACGGTATCGCCGGGGAGCTGTTTTTT

d_call: .
j_call: TRBJ2-1
clone_size: few
v_call: TRBV20-1
cdr3_aa: CSARDLGGFSYNEQFF
cdr3_nt: TGCAGTGCTAGAGATCTAGGGGGATTCTCCTACAATGAGCAGTTCTTC

d_call: TRBD2
j_call: TRBJ2-1
clone_size: many
v_call: TRBV7-2
cdr3_aa: CASSLLVPASGGGDEQFF
cdr3_nt: TGTGCCAGCAGCTTATTAGTCCCTGCTAGCGGGGGTGGCGATGAGCAGTTCTTC

d_call: TRBD2
j_call: TRBJ2-1
clone_size: .
v_call: TRBV7-9
cdr3_aa: CASSVGGCGNEQFF
cdr3_nt: TGTGCCAGCAGCGTGGGAGGGTGTGGGAATGAGCAGTTCTTC

d_call: .
j_call: TRBJ1-2
clone_size: .
v_call: TRBV24-1
cdr3_aa: CATRDSDSIYGYTF
cdr3_nt: TGTGCCACGCGGGACTCGGACAGTATCTATGGCTACACCTTC

d_call: .
j_call: TRBJ2-5
clone_size: .
v_call: TRBV6-6
cdr3_aa: CASSYSSRATQETQYF
cdr3_nt: TGTGCCAGCAGTTACTCGAGCAGGGCCACCCAAGAGACCCAGTACTTC

d_call: TRBD2
j_call: TRBJ2-1
clone_size: .
v_call: TRBV7-8
cdr3_aa: CASSSVAGGGNEQFF
cdr3_nt: TGTGCCAGCAGCTCCGTAGCGGGAGGTGGAAATGAGCAGTTCTTC

d_call: .
j_call: TRBJ2-7
clone_size: .
v_call: TRBV14
cdr3_aa: CASSQDRNGFYEQYF
cdr3_nt: TGTGCCAGCAGCCAAGATAGGAACGGTTTCTACGAGCAGTACTTC

d_call: .
j_call: TRBJ1-2
clone_size: .
v_call: TRBV5-6
cdr3_aa: CASSLRETNYGYTF
cdr3_nt: TGTGCCAGCAGCTTAAGAGAAACTAACTATGGCTACACCTTC

d_call: .
j_call: TRBJ2-4
clone_size: .
v_call: TRBV24-1
cdr3_aa: CATGDFSIQYF
cdr3_nt: TGTGCCACCGGTGATTTCAGCATTCAGTACTTC

d_call: TRBD2
j_call: TRBJ2-7
clone_size: .
v_call: TRBV28
cdr3_aa: CASSPPPGLAGVWEQYF
cdr3_nt: TGTGCCAGCAGTCCACCCCCGGGACTAGCGGGAGTTTGGGAGCAGTACTTC

d_call: TRBD2
j_call: TRBJ2-5
clone_size: .
v_call: TRBV20-1
cdr3_aa: CSATRTSRETQYF
cdr3_nt: TGCAGTGCTACCAGGACTAGCAGAGAGACCCAGTACTTC

d_call: .
j_call: TRBJ2-7
clone_size: .
v_call: TRBV12-3/TRBV12-4
cdr3_aa: CASSLDAPGYEQYF
cdr3_nt: TGTGCCAGCAGTTTAGACGCACCGGGCTACGAGCAGTACTTC

d_call: .
j_call: TRBJ1-2
clone_size: many
v_call: TRBV6-2/TRBV6-3
cdr3_aa: CASSRPGRTNYGYTF
cdr3_nt: TGTGCCAGCAGCCGACCGGGCCGAACGAACTATGGCTACACCTTC

d_call: .
j_call: TRBJ2-1
clone_size: .
v_call: TRBV7-9
cdr3_aa: CASPREGSYNEQFF
cdr3_nt: TGTGCCAGCCCAAGAGAGGGTTCCTACAATGAGCAGTTCTTC

d_call: TRBD2
j_call: TRBJ2-7
clone_size: once
v_call: TRBV25-1
cdr3_aa: CANSSPGLGINEQYF
cdr3_nt: TGTGCCAACTCATCTCCGGGACTAGGAATCAACGAGCAGTACTTC

d_call: .
j_call: TRBJ2-1
clone_size: few
v_call: TRBV7-3
cdr3_aa: CASSLTSGGRYEQFF
cdr3_nt: TGTGCCAGCAGCTTAACGTCAGGGGGGAGGTATGAGCAGTTCTTC

d_call: TRBD2
j_call: TRBJ2-1
clone_size: many
v_call: TRBV13
cdr3_aa: CASSLGGLAKEQFF
cdr3_nt: TGTGCCAGCAGCTTAGGTGGACTAGCGAAGGAGCAGTTCTTC

d_call: TRBD1
j_call: TRBJ2-1
clone_size: .
v_call: TRBV25-1
cdr3_aa: CASSDRTGEGNEQFF
cdr3_nt: TGTGCCAGCAGTGATCGGACAGGGGAGGGCAATGAGCAGTTCTTC